This TCR beta chain was sequenced in a study of T cells expressing NK-cell markers. Study summary: The study sequenced eight donors, seven HCMV-seropositive and one seronegative.

This CDR3 has 13 amino acids. As to this clonotype: No antigen is known for it.

No DNA is given; TCRdb re-called the 5' RACE reads and lists each CDR3 protein once. The listing contains a few hundred thousand distinct CDR3 sequences. Overall study findings and caveats: Similarly, these clonotypes led the CD3+CD56-NKG2C+ fraction as well in a few donors.

The source is a man aged 18 to 70 in good health. Sequences were obtained from blood T cells: a sorted CD56 or NKG2C T cell subset, CD4+ or CD8+ T cells, or bulk PBMC T cells (not recorded which). V and J are TRBV12-3 or TRBV12-4 and TRBJ2-7. The CDR3 sequence is CASSRVEGFKQYF.